This T cell receptor beta chain was sequenced in a study of T cell responses to AZD1222 COVID-19 vaccine. The CDR3 length is 16 residues. Germline CDR1 reads SGHAT; CDR2 reads FQNNGV. V gave up 1 base and J gave up 10 bases; unmatched junction bases: 11. Method: immunoSEQ multiplex PCR; TCRdb's copy keeps in-frame clones and lacks some. The data hold roughly 86,000 clones, with roughly nine tenths observed a single time. This receptor was identified in an adult in good health. Sequenced here: peripheral blood, sampled on day 0 of AZD1222 vaccination. The rearrangement joins TRBV11-2 to TRBJ2-1, with TRBD2 matching 9 bases. CDR3 region: CASSLGISGRRREQFF. The CDR3 nucleotides are TGTGCCAGCAGCTTAGGGATCAGCGGGAGGCGTCGCGAGCAGTTCTTC.